Sequencing of this T cell receptor beta chain was carried out in a study of shared clonotypes between healthy human individuals. Profiling relied on immunoSEQ multiplex PCR, and the TCRdb table lists in-frame clones only, not all of them. Counted here are hundreds of thousands of clones, approximately 96% occurring once; the ten biggest clones make up about 0.11%. CDR3 length equals 15 residues. From germline, CDR1 is MNHEY and CDR2 SMNVEV (reference sequence). Trimming at V came to 0 bases and at J to 7 bases, leaving 2 bases not matched to a gene. This clone was found once. Naive CD8 cells were CD45RO-negative, positively selected for CCR7, excluding terminally differentiated effector memory CD45RA+ cells.

This chain uses TRBV27 with TRBJ2-1, with 11 bases fitting TRBD2. The sequencing sample was made of naive CD8+ T cells sorted from blood. The receptor's source is a woman aged 30 to 39 in good health. In DNA, the CDR3 is TGTGCCAGCAGTTTATCACTAGCGGGAGTGAATGAGCAGTTCTTC. Its protein product is CASSLSLAGVNEQFF.